The present TCR beta chain was sequenced within a study of T-cell memory formation after mild COVID-19. Study-wide results and limits: From day 15 to 85, contracting clones were balanced between CD4 and CD8, whereas later expanders leaned toward CD4+.

Comments on this clonotype: The antigen remains undetermined.

Trimming took off 4 bases at V and 10 bases at J, with 16 bases between the two ends. This CDR3 has 12 amino acids. Looked up from germline, CDR1 is DFQATT and CDR2 is SNEGSKA (reference sequence). TCRdb called the 5' RACE reads again in MiXCR, with one record for every CDR3 protein. The sample shows 400,000 to 500,000 distinct CDR3 sequences, around 20% of them seen only once. This chain uses TRBV20-1 with TRBJ1-1; D is unresolved. Input material: PBMCs or a T cell subset sorted from them (not recorded which). This clonotype was obtained from an adult woman who had mild COVID-19 (a few samples of this study predate the infection). Cell type and time point are not known. CDR3 sequence reads: CSAIAGTSGAFF. CDR3 coding DNA: TGCAGTGCTATAGCCGGTACATCGGGAGCTTTCTTT.